This passage covers 21 T cell receptor beta chains from one sample sequenced in a study of blood T cell repertoires in COVID-19. Clones were sequenced by immunoSEQ multiplex PCR, and TCRdb holds only the in-frame ones, with some missing. The data contain about 350,000 clones, roughly 87% of them singletons. Sequenced material: peripheral blood. These receptors originate from a woman aged 60-70 years with COVID-19, enrolled during active disease.

This rearrangement joins TRBV7-9 to TRBJ1-4, with a tentative D call TRBD1 (5 bases). The CDR3 is 14 residues long. Germline V lookup: CDR1 SEHNR, CDR2 FQNEAQ (reference sequence). Between the trimmed V and J ends, which lost 7 bases and 1 base, there was a span of 10 bases. The CDR3 protein is CASTPDRTNEKLFF. The CDR3 nucleotides read TGTGCCAGCACTCCCGACAGAACTAATGAAAAACTGTTTTTT.

This chain links TRBV5-1 with TRBJ1-1; perhaps TRBD1 as D (5 bases). Germline V lookup: CDR1 SGHRS, CDR2 YFSETQ. V shed 4 bases and J shed 1 base, with 11 bases lying between them. There are 14 residues in the CDR3. The DNA of the CDR3 is TGCGCCAGCAGCAAGGAGACAGAGAACACTGAAGCTTTCTTT. This encodes CASSKETENTEAFF. The full variable domain, in which reference TRBV5-1 and TRBJ1-1 provide the parts outside the CDR3, is KAGVTQTPRYLIKTRGQQVTLSCSPISGHRSVSWYQQTPGQGLQFLFEYFSETQRNKGNFPGRFSGRQFSNSRSEMNVSTLELGDSALYLCASSKETENTEAFFGQGTRLTVV.

The chain uses TRBV5-1 and TRBJ2-1, with 11 positions matching TRBD2. This CDR3 has 18 residues. After removal of 2 bases from V and 8 bases from J, the junction contained 15 bases not matched to a gene. Germline V gives CDR1 SGHRS, CDR2 YFSETQ. In nucleotides, the CDR3 is TGCGCCAGCAGCTTAGATCTATTCCCTAGCGGGGGGACTGATGAGCAGTTCTTC. It is translated as CASSLDLFPSGGTDEQFF.

The chain employs TRBV4-2 and TRBJ1-4, with D tentatively TRBD1 (6 bases). V dropped 5 bases and J dropped 0 bases, with 16 bases sitting between them. Germline V gene lookup returns CDR1 LGHNA and CDR2 YNFKEQ. The CDR3 runs to 17 residues. CDR3 residues: CASSEGGLTATNEKLFF. CDR3 DNA: TGTGCCAGCAGCGAGGGGGGGCTGACCGCAACTAATGAAAAACTGTTTTTT.

This chain uses TRBV6-5 with TRBJ2-1; 9 nucleotides line up with TRBD1. V trimming: 2 bases; J trimming: 8 bases; junction bases outside the gene matches: 7. Looked up from germline, CDR1 is MNHEY and CDR2 is SVGAGI. The CDR3 has 15 amino acids. CDR3 nucleotides: TGTGCCAGCAGTTACGGGACAGGGCGATGGGATGAGCAGTTCTTC. Its protein is CASSYGTGRWDEQFF.

The chain links TRBV7-9 to TRBJ2-2; maybe TRBD1 (7 bases). Germline CDR1 is SEHNR and CDR2 is FQNEAQ (reference sequence). CDR3 length: 16 residues. Trimming shortened V by 7 bases and J by 4 bases, and 19 bases separated the two germline ends. The CDR3 coding sequence is TGTGCCAGCAACACGCCGTTGCAGGGGGGCACCGGGGAGCTGTTTTTT. Protein sequence: CASNTPLQGGTGELFF.

The chain uses TRBV14 and TRBJ2-1, with TRBD1 matching over 7 bases. J was trimmed by 8 bases and V by 4 bases; bases with no gene match: 17. The CDR3 loop spans 17 amino acids. The V gene's germline CDR1 is SGHDN and CDR2 FVKESK. As DNA, the CDR3 is TGTGCCAGCAGCCTTAAAAGACAGGGAAAGGGGTCCCATGAGCAGTTCTTC. The encoded protein is CASSLKRQGKGSHEQFF.

The genes are TRBV5-4 and TRBJ1-2; 10 positions agree with TRBD1. This CDR3 has 17 amino acids. Germline-derived CDR1 and CDR2 are SGHNT and YYREEE (reference sequence). V lost 2 bases, J lost 0 bases, and 7 bases stayed unmatched. The CDR3: CASSFRQGAGANYGYTF. In DNA form, the CDR3 reads TGTGCCAGCAGCTTCCGACAGGGGGCGGGAGCTAACTATGGCTACACCTTC.

The chain recombines TRBV20-1 with TRBJ1-1; TRBD1 might be the D (6 bases). CDR1 is DFQATT and CDR2 is SNEGSKA in the germline V gene (reference sequence). The CDR3 contains 11 residues. V was clipped by 6 bases and J by 6 bases, with 11 bases between them. The CDR3 is CSAAGAAEAFF. CDR3 bases: TGCAGTGCGGCAGGGGCTGCTGAAGCTTTCTTT.

The genes are TRBV18 and TRBJ2-1, with TRBD1 matching 7 bases. Germline CDR1 and CDR2: KGHSH and LQKENI. The ends lost 6 bases at V and 2 bases at J; junction bases unmatched: 1. The CDR3 length is 13 residues. CDR3 region: CASSQGAYNEQFF. The CDR3 region has the DNA TGTGCCAGCTCCCAGGGGGCCTACAATGAGCAGTTCTTC.

This clone has just one count. The chain uses TRBV7-8 and TRBJ1-3; 7 bases line up with TRBD1. From germline, CDR1 is SGHVS and CDR2 FQNEAQ. The CDR3 totals 12 residues. Trimming at V came to 11 bases and at J to 1 base, leaving 2 bases not matched to a gene. The CDR3 coding sequence is TGTGCCGCACAGGGGTCTGGAAACACCATATATTTT. Encoded protein: CAAQGSGNTIYF.

V gene TRBV3-1 (or the pseudogene TRBV3-2) combines with J gene TRBJ2-7, with TRBD2 matching 10 bases. The CDR3 totals 15 residues. J gave up 6 bases and V 5 bases, and 10 bases lay outside the gene matches. Germline CDR1 LGHDT, CDR2 YNNKEL (reference sequence). The CDR3 DNA reads as TGTGCCAGCAGCTTTAGCGGGGGGAAGTCTTCCGAGCAGTACTTC. Protein sequence: CASSFSGGKSSEQYF.

The V gene is TRBV29-1, the J gene TRBJ1-1, with D perhaps TRBD1 (5 bases). This CDR3 spans 13 amino acids. V was cut by 5 bases and J by 3 bases, with 13 bases left in between. CDR1 is SQVTM and CDR2 is ANQGSEA in the germline V gene. CDR3: CSVKTDLDTEAFF. Here the CDR3 DNA reads TGCAGCGTTAAGACAGATCTTGACACTGAAGCTTTCTTT.

The rearrangement uses TRBV11-3 and TRBJ2-7, with 9 positions matching TRBD1. This CDR3 is 15 amino acids long. Germline CDR1 and CDR2: SGHNT and YENEEA. V gave up 5 bases and J gave up 0 bases; unmatched junction bases: 5. The CDR3 loop is CASSPGQGGSYEQYF. The CDR3 DNA sequence: TGTGCCAGCAGCCCGGGACAGGGTGGCTCCTACGAGCAGTACTTC.

This chain links TRBV6-9 with TRBJ2-5; tentative D call: TRBD2 (6 bases). The CDR3 has 11 residues. CDR1 and CDR2 (germline): MNHGY, SVAAGI. The DNA for the CDR3 is TGTGCTGGGGGGTGCTGGGAGACCCAGTACTTC. Translating gives CAGGCWETQYF.

The chain couples TRBV10-1 to TRBJ1-6; possibly TRBD1 for D (6 bases). Trimming stripped 5 bases from V and 8 bases from J, with 13 bases between. Germline CDR1 is WNHNN and CDR2 is SYGVQD (reference sequence). This CDR3 region has 14 residues. The CDR3 DNA follows: TGCGCCAGCAGTTCCGGCAGGGGTGATTCACCCCTCCACTTT. Its translation: CASSSGRGDSPLHF.

This chain joins TRBV5-1 and TRBJ1-1, with D tentatively TRBD1 (6 bases). CDR1 and CDR2 (germline): SGHRS, YFSETQ. The CDR3 loop spans 12 amino acids. V was cut by 1 base and J by 7 bases, with 8 bases left in between. In nucleotides, the CDR3 is TGCGCCAGCAGCTTGCAGGGGTATGAAGCTTTCTTT. Translated: CASSLQGYEAFF.

The chain uses TRBV5-6 and TRBJ2-7; a possible D gene is TRBD1 (5 bases). Trimming shortened V by 2 bases and J by 4 bases, and 7 bases separated the two germline ends. The CDR3 is 12 amino acids. Germline assignment: CDR1 SGHDT and CDR2 YYEEEE. CDR3 in DNA: TGTGCCAGCAGCTTTCAGGGATACGAGCAGTACTTC. As protein: CASSFQGYEQYF.

The rearrangement links TRBV5-8 to TRBJ2-5; 7 bases match TRBD1. The CDR3 runs 16 residues. After removal of 5 bases from V and 0 bases from J, the junction contained 10 bases not matched to a gene. CDR1 and CDR2 from the germline V gene are SGHTS and YDEGEE. The CDR3 spells CASRIGQERYQETQYF. The CDR3 coding sequence is TGTGCCAGCAGGATAGGACAGGAGAGGTACCAAGAGACCCAGTACTTC. The full variable domain, its missing parts supplied by reference TRBV5-8 and TRBJ2-5, is EAGVTQSPTHLIKTRGQQATLRCSPISGHTSVYWYQQALGLGLQFLLWYDEGEERNRGNFPPRFSGRQFPNYSSELNVNALELEDSALYLCASRIGQERYQETQYFGPGTRLLVL.

The chain carries TRBV29-1 and TRBJ1-1; tentatively, D is TRBD1 (5 bases). The CDR3 runs 13 residues. From germline, CDR1 is SQVTM and CDR2 ANQGSEA. Trimming cost V 7 bases and J 1 base, with 13 bases left between them. The DNA of the CDR3 is TGCAGCGGTTTCCAGGGTCCGAACACTGAAGCTTTCTTT. This translates into CSGFQGPNTEAFF.

V is TRBV5-1 and J is TRBJ1-6; 7 bases are a match to TRBD1. The germline CDR1 and CDR2 sequences are SGHRS and YFSETQ. The CDR3 is 16 residues long. The junction had 10 bases not matched to a gene; V was cut back by 3 bases and J by 7 bases. This CDR3 is CASSSKDRRGNSPLHF. CDR3 coding DNA: TGCGCCAGCAGCTCAAAGGACAGGCGGGGCAATTCACCCCTCCACTTT.